A single TCR beta chain is shown here with its context. The sample originates from a study of blood T cell repertoires in COVID-19. Whole-study context: The United States, Italy and Spain provided the acute and convalescent COVID-19 samples. PBMCs, B-cell-depleted T cells, or T cells were the source of the cDNA or gDNA that made up the material.

Generated by immunoSEQ multiplex PCR, the TCRdb table keeps only in-frame clones and is missing some. The sample includes more than 60,000 clones, more than 70% of them seen just once. Participants' reported clinical history set cohort assignment. Donors of Cohort 3 who recovered were those that had two negative PCRs, clearance, or symptom resolution. CDR1 is MNHEY, CDR2 SMNVEV, per germline (reference sequence). After removal of 0 bases from V and 2 bases from J, the junction contained 8 bases not matched to a gene. The CDR3 is 18 amino acids. V and J are TRBV27 and TRBJ1-4, with TRBD1 matching over 8 bases. What was sequenced was PBMCs or T cells enriched from blood (not recorded which). This receptor was taken from a woman aged 40 to 50 who had recovered from COVID-19. CDR3 region: CASSLSPTGVGTNEKLFF. Here the CDR3 DNA reads TGTGCCAGCAGTTTATCCCCGACAGGGGTCGGGACTAATGAAAAACTGTTTTTT.